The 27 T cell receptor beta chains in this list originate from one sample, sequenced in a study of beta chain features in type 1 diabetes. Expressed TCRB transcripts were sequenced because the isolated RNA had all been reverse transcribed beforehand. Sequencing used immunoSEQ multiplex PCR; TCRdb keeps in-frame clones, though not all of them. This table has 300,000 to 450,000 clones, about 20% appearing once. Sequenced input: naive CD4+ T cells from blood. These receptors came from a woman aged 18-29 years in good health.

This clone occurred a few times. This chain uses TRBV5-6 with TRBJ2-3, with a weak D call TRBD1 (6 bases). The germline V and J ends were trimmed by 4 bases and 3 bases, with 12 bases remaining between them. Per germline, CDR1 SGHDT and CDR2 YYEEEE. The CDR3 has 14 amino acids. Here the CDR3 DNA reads TGTGCCAGCAGCCAACAGGGTTTGACAGATACGCAGTATTTT. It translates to CASSQQGLTDTQYF. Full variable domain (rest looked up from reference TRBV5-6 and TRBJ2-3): DAGVTQSPTHLIKTRGQQVTLRCSPKSGHDTVSWYQQALGQGPQFIFQYYEEEERQRGNFPDRFSGHQFPNYSSELNVNALLLGDSALYLCASSQQGLTDTQYFGPGTRLTVL.

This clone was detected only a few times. The CDR3 DNA reads as TGCGCCAGCAGCCAAAGACTAGCGGGGGACATCCAAGAGACCCAGTACTTC. It specifies CASSQRLAGDIQETQYF. The chain uses TRBV4-1 and TRBJ2-5; 12 bases line up with TRBD2. The CDR3 loop spans 17 amino acids. The germline gives CDR1 MGHRA, CDR2 YSYEKL. The V segment lost 2 bases and the J segment 1 base; nucleotides outside the gene matches: 5.

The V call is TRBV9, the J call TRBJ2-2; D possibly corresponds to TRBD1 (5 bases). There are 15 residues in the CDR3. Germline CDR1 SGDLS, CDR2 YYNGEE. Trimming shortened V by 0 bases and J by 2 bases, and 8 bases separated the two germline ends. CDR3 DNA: TGTGCCAGCAGCGTAGAGGGGTACAACACCGGGGAGCTGTTTTTT. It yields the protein CASSVEGYNTGELFF.

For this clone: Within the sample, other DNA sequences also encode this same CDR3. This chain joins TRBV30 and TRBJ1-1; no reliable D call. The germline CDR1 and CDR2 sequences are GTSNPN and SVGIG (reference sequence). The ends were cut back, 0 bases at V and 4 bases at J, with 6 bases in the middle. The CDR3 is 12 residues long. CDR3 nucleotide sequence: TGTGCCTGGAGTGTATCGGGCACTGAAGCTTTCTTT. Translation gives CAWSVSGTEAFF.

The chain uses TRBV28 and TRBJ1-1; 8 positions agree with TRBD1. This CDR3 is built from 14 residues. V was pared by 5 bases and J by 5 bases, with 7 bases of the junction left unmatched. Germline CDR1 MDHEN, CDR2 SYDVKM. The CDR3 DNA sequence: TGTGCCAGCAGTATACCCGGACAGGGTACTGAAGCTTTCTTT. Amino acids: CASSIPGQGTEAFF. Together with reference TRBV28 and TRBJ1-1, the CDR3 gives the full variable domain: DVKVTQSSRYLVKRTGEKVFLECVQDMDHENMFWYRQDPGLGLRLIYFSYDVKMKEKGDIPEGYSVSREKKERFSLILESASTNQTSMYLCASSIPGQGTEAFFGQGTRLTVV.

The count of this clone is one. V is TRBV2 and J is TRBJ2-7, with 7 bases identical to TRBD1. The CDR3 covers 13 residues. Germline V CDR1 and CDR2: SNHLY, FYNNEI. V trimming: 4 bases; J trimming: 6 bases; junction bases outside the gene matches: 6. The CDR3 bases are TGTGCCAGCAGTGTCGAGGGGGCTGGCGAGCAGTACTTC. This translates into CASSVEGAGEQYF.

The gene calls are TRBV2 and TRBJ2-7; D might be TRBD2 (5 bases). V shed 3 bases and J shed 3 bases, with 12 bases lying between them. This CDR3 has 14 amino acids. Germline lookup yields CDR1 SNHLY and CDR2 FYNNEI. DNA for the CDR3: TGTGCCAGCAGTGATAGAGTCGGGGACTACGAGCAGTACTTC. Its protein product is CASSDRVGDYEQYF.

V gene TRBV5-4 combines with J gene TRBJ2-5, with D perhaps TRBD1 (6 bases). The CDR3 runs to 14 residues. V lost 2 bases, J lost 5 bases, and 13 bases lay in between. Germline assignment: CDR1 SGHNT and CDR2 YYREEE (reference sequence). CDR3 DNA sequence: TGTGCCAGCAGCTTTTCCAGGGGTGCGGAGACCCAGTACTTC. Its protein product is CASSFSRGAETQYF. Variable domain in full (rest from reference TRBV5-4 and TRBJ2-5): ETGVTQSPTHLIKTRGQQVTLRCSSQSGHNTVSWYQQALGQGPQFIFQYYREEENGRGNFPPRFSGLQFPNYSSELNVNALELDDSALYLCASSFSRGAETQYFGPGTRLLVL.

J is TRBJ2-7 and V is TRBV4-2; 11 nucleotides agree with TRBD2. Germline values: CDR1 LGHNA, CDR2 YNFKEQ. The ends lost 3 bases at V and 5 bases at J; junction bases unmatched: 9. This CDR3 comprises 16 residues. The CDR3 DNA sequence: TGTGCCAGCAGCCAGCCCGTCCTAGCGGGAGGAAACGAGCAGTACTTC. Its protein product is CASSQPVLAGGNEQYF.

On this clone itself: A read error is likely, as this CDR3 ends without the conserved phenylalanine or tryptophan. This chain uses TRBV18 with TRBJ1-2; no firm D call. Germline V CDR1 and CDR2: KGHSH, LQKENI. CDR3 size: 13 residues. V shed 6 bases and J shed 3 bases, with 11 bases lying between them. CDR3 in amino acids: CASSLDADYGYTS. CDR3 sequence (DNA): TGTGCCAGCTCCCTCGACGCGGACTATGGCTACACCTCC.

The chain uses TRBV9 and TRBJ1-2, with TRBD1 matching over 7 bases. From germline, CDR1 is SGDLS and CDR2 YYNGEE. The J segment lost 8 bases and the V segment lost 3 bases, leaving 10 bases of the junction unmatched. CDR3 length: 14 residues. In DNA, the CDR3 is TGTGCCAGCAGCGCCTCCGGGACAGCCAGCGGCTACACCTTC. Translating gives CASSASGTASGYTF.

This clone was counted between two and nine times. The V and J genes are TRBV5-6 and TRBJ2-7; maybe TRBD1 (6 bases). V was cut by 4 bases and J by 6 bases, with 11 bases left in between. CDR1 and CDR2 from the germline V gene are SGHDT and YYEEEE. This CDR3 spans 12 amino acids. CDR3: CASSPRGGEQYF. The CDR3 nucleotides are TGTGCCAGCAGCCCCCGAGGGGGCGAGCAGTACTTC.

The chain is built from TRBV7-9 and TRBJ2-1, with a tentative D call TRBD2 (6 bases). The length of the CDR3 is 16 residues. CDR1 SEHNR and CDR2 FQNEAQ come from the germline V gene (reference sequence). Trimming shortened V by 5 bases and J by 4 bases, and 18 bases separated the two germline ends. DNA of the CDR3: TGTGCCAGCAGCCCTATCGCGGGAAGAGTATACAATGAGCAGTTCTTC. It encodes CASSPIAGRVYNEQFF.

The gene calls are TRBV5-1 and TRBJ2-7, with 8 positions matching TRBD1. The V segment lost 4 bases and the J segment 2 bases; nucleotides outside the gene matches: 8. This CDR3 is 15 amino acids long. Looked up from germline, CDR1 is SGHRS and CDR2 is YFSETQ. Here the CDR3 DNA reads TGCGCCAGCAGCCCTAGGACAGGGTTTGCCTACGAGCAGTACTTC. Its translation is CASSPRTGFAYEQYF.

The chain's CDR3 is CASTLGGGNEQFF. Written as DNA, the CDR3 is TGTGCCAGCACCCTTGGCGGAGGCAATGAGCAGTTCTTC. V gene TRBV18 combines with J gene TRBJ2-1; possibly TRBD2 for D (5 bases). CDR3 size: 13 residues. The ends were cut back, 8 bases at V and 6 bases at J, with 14 bases in the middle. The germline CDR1 and CDR2 sequences are KGHSH and LQKENI.

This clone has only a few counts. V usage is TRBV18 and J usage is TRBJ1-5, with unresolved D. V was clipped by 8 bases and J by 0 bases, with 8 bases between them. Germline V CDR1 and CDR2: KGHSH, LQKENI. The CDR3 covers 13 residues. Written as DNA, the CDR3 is TGTGCCAGCGCGAGACTTAGCAATCAGCCCCAGCATTTT. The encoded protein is CASARLSNQPQHF.

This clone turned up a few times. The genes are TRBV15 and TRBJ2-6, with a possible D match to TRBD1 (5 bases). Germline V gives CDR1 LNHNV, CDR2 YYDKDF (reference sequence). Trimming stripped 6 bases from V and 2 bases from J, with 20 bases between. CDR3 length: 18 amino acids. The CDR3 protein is CATRGAFSSSPGANVLTF. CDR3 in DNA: TGTGCCACCAGAGGGGCCTTTTCTTCTTCCCCTGGGGCCAACGTCCTGACTTTC.

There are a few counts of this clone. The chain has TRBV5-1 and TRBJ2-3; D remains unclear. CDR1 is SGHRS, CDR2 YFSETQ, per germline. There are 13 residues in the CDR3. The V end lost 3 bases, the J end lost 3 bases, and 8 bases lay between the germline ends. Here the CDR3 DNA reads TGCGCCAGCAGCTACGACTTGACAGATACGCAGTATTTT. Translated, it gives CASSYDLTDTQYF.

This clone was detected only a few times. CDR3 bases: TGCGCCAGCAGCTTGACTAGCGGGAGAAGCTCCTACGAGCAGTACTTC. Translating gives CASSLTSGRSSYEQYF. The rearrangement joins TRBV5-1 to TRBJ2-7, with 11 bases identical to TRBD2. Germline V gene data show CDR1 as SGHRS and CDR2 as YFSETQ. The CDR3 is made up of 16 amino acids. Trimming at V came to 1 base and at J to 0 bases, leaving 3 bases not matched to a gene.

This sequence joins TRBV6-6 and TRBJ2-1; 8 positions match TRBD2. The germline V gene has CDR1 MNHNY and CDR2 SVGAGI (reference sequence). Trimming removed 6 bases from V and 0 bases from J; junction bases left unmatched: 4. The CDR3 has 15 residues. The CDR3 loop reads CASRSGGYSYNEQFF. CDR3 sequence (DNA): TGTGCCAGCAGGAGCGGGGGCTACTCCTACAATGAGCAGTTCTTC.

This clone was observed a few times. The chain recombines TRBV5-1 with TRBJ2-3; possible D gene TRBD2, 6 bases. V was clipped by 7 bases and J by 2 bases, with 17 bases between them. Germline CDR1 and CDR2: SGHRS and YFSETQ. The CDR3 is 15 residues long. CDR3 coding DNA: TGCGCCAGCGGGCCCCTTAGCGGAGCCACAGATACGCAGTATTTT. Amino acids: CASGPLSGATDTQYF.

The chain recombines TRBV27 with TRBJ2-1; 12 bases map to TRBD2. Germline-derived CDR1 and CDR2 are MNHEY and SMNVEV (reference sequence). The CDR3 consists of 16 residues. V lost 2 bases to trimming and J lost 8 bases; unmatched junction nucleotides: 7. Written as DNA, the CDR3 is TGTGCCAGCAGTTTACTGACTAGCGGGGGAAACGATGAGCAGTTCTTC. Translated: CASSLLTSGGNDEQFF.

The CDR3 protein is CASSSGGASGYTF. In DNA, the CDR3 is TGTGCCAGCAGCTCGGGCGGGGCGAGTGGCTACACCTTC. The genes are TRBV5-4 and TRBJ1-2; the D gene is possibly TRBD1 (5 bases). Trimming pared 3 bases from V and 7 bases from J, leaving 13 bases between. Germline lookup yields CDR1 SGHNT and CDR2 YYREEE (reference sequence). This CDR3 comprises 13 residues.

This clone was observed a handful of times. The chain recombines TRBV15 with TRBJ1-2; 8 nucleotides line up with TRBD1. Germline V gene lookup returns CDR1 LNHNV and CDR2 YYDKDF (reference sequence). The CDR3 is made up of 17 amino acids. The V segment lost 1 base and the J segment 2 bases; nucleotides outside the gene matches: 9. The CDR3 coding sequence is TGTGCCACCAGCAGAGTGAGGGGGACAGGCCTAAACTATGGCTACACCTTC. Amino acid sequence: CATSRVRGTGLNYGYTF. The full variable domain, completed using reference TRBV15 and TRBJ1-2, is DAMVIQNPRYQVTQFGKPVTLSCSQTLNHNVMYWYQQKSSQAPKLLFHYYDKDFNNEADTPDNFQSRRPNTSFCFLDIRSPGLGDTAMYLCATSRVRGTGLNYGYTFGSGTRLTVV.

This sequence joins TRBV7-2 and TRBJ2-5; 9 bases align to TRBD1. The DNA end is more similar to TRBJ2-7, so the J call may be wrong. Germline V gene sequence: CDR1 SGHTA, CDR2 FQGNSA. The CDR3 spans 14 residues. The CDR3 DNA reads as TGTGCCAGCAGCTCGGGACAGGGCGGGTACGAGCAGTACTTC. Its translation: CASSSGQGGYEQYF.

The CDR3 DNA reads TGCAGCGCGCGACAGGGGAATCAGCCCCAGCATTTT. Protein product: CSARQGNQPQHF. The chain links TRBV29-1 to TRBJ1-5; 8 bases are shared with TRBD1. V shed 7 bases and J 4 bases; nucleotides not matched to a gene: 3. The CDR3 is 12 amino acids. The V gene's germline CDR1 is SQVTM and CDR2 ANQGSEA.

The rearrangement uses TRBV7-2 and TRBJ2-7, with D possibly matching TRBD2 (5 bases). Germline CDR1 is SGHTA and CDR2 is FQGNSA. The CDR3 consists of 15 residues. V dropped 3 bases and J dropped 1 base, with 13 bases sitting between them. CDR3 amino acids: CASSLGLAPSYEQYF. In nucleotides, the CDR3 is TGTGCCAGCAGCTTGGGCCTAGCCCCATCCTACGAGCAGTACTTC.